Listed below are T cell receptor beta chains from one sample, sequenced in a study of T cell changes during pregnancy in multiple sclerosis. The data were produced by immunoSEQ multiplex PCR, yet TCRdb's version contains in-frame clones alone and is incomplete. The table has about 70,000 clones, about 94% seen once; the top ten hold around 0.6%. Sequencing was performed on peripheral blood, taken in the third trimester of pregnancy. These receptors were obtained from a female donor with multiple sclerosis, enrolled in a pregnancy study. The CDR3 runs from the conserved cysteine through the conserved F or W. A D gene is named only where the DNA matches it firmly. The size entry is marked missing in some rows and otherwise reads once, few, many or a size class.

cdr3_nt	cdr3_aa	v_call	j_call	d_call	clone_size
TGTGCCAGCAGCCATCGGACCGGGACAGGGGGCGGCGAGCAGTACTTC	CASSHRTGTGGGEQYF	TRBV14	TRBJ2-7	TRBD1	.
TGTGCCAGCAGCCTAGGACAGGTAACCTACGAGCAGTACTTC	CASSLGQVTYEQYF	TRBV5-6	TRBJ2-7	TRBD1	.
TGCGCCAGCAGCGTGGGACAGGGGGTTTATACTGAAGCTTTCTTT	CASSVGQGVYTEAFF	TRBV5-1	TRBJ1-1	TRBD1	.
TGTGCCAGCAGCGCCCACAGGGGAGATAGGACCGGGGAGCTGTTTTTT	CASSAHRGDRTGELFF	TRBV7-9	TRBJ2-2	TRBD1	.
TGTGCCAGCAGAACTGGGGGGAGCGGGGGGGAGAATGAGCAGTTCTTC	CASRTGGSGGENEQFF	TRBV7-2	TRBJ2-1	TRBD2	.
TGTGCCAGCAGTTTCCTCGGGACAGCCAGTGAGCAGTTCTTC	CASSFLGTASEQFF	TRBV6-5	TRBJ2-1	TRBD1	.
TGTGCCAGCAGCCGTAGGTTGGAGCATGAGCAGTTCTTC	CASSRRLEHEQFF	TRBV5-4	TRBJ2-1	.	.
TGCGCCAGCAGCAGGGGATCCTACGAGCAGTACTTC	CASSRGSYEQYF	TRBV10-2	TRBJ2-7	.	.
TGCGCCAGCAGCCTTTCAGGGGGCTCCTACGAGCAGTACTTC	CASSLSGGSYEQYF	TRBV5-1	TRBJ2-7	TRBD1	.
TGTGCCAGCAGTCACAACGAGCAGTACTTC	CASSHNEQYF	TRBV2	TRBJ2-7	.	.
TGTGCTAGTGGTTTGGGGCGGGGGGGACCCTACGAGCAGTACTTC	CASGLGRGGPYEQYF	TRBV12-5	TRBJ2-7	TRBD2	once
TGTGCCAGCAGCGCCGGACAGGGGACTAGTAAACTGTTTTTT	CASSAGQGTSKLFF	TRBV5-6	TRBJ1-4	TRBD1	.